This T cell receptor (beta chain) was identified in a study of shared clonotypes between healthy human individuals. Looking at the study overall: Donors had three CD4 naive, three CD4 memory, two CD8 naive and one CD8 memory plate apiece.

TCRdb keeps only in-frame clones here, not all; method: immunoSEQ multiplex PCR. This repertoire shows 2 million to 2.5 million clones, approximately 94% found once; its top ten account for around 1.1%. Comment on this clone: Antigen: not known.

Study results and caveats: Generation probabilities were higher for clonotypes shared across all four sorted-subset donors than for unshared ones. Blood was the only sampled material, and tissue repertoires likely differ. Across a handful of donors, naive CD4 shared roughly 5%, naive CD8 more than 3%, memory CD4 over 2%, memory CD8 0.35% to 0.5%.

The naive CD8 fraction comprised CD45RO-negative cells positively selected for CCR7 and excluded terminally differentiated effector memory CD45RA+ cells. Sequencing input: naive CD8+ T cells sorted from blood. The sequence came from a man aged 18 to 30 in good health.

The CDR3 here is CASSLGGAPFNGYTF. The CDR3 coding sequence is TGTGCCAGCAGCTTAGGGGGGGCGCCGTTTAATGGCTACACCTTC. V is TRBV7-9 and J is TRBJ1-2, with a weak D call TRBD1 (6 bases). The CDR3 covers 15 residues. The ends were cut back, 1 base at V and 6 bases at J, with 15 bases in the middle. Germline CDR1 is SEHNR and CDR2 is FQNEAQ (reference sequence).